A single sample is the source of the 19 T cell receptor beta chains below, sequenced in a study of blood T cell repertoires in COVID-19. Clones were sequenced by immunoSEQ multiplex PCR, and TCRdb holds only the in-frame ones, with some missing. The sample includes around 100,000 clones, 87% of them seen just once. The sample was peripheral blood. The receptors derive from a woman in her forties or fifties with COVID-19, enrolled during active disease.

The chain combines TRBV5-6 with TRBJ1-1; TRBD1 aligns across 8 bases. Germline V gene data show CDR1 as SGHDT and CDR2 as YYEEEE. The V and J ends lost 4 bases and 0 bases, in that order; junction bases with no gene match: 5. This CDR3 has 15 residues. The CDR3 DNA sequence: TGTGCCAGCAGCATCCGGGACAGGCTGAACACTGAAGCTTTCTTT. Translated: CASSIRDRLNTEAFF.

The genes are TRBV10-3 and TRBJ1-1; D unresolved. CDR1 and CDR2 from the germline V gene are ENHRY and SYGVKD. V lost 0 bases, J lost 6 bases, and 11 bases lay in between. This CDR3 comprises 14 residues. CDR3 amino acids: CAISESGGRSEAFF. CDR3 nucleotide sequence: TGTGCCATCAGTGAGTCAGGCGGGAGGTCTGAAGCTTTCTTT.

The chain combines TRBV4-2 with TRBJ1-4; maybe TRBD1 (5 bases). The CDR3 length is 17 residues. Per germline, CDR1 LGHNA and CDR2 YNFKEQ. V was clipped by 0 bases and J by 0 bases, with 11 bases between them. This CDR3 reads CASSQDPLTATNEKLFF. The CDR3 DNA reads TGTGCCAGCAGCCAAGATCCCTTGACAGCAACTAATGAAAAACTGTTTTTT.

CDR3 coding DNA: TGTGCCAGCAGCCAAGTATATACTAGCGGCAGCACAGATACGCAGTATTTT. Its protein product is CASSQVYTSGSTDTQYF. The rearrangement joins TRBV14 to TRBJ2-3; 8 positions agree with TRBD2. This CDR3 comprises 17 residues. With 1 base clipped from V and 0 bases from J, the junction kept 6 bases outside the gene matches. Germline V gene data show CDR1 as SGHDN and CDR2 as FVKESK.

The chain has TRBV7-9 and TRBJ1-1; 9 bases are shared with TRBD1. Germline V CDR1 and CDR2: SEHNR, FQNEAQ (reference sequence). Trimming took 5 bases from V and 0 from J; bases not matched to a gene: 10. The CDR3 has 17 residues. In DNA form, the CDR3 reads TGTGCCAGCAGCCTACTACTGGGGACAGGGCTGAACACTGAAGCTTTCTTT. Residues: CASSLLLGTGLNTEAFF.

The chain recombines TRBV29-1 with TRBJ2-2; D might be TRBD2 (5 bases). Germline loops: CDR1 SQVTM, CDR2 ANQGSEA. V lost 6 bases and J 8 bases, leaving 16 bases between the germline ends. The CDR3 has 13 amino acids. CDR3 amino acids: CSVSPAAGGELFF. The DNA for the CDR3 is TGCAGCGTCTCCCCGGCCGCGGGTGGGGAGCTGTTTTTT.

The V and J genes are TRBV7-3 and TRBJ1-6; the match to TRBD1 covers 9 bases. Germline V gene data show CDR1 as SGHTA and CDR2 as FQGTGA. This CDR3 has 16 residues. With V trimmed by 3 bases and J by 7 bases, 7 bases remained unmatched. CDR3 loop: CASSLTGTGRNSPLHF. The CDR3 DNA is TGTGCCAGCAGCTTGACAGGGACAGGGCGCAATTCACCCCTCCACTTT.

The V gene is TRBV6-1, the J gene TRBJ1-1; TRBD1 aligns across 10 bases. The CDR3 length is 14 residues. CDR1 and CDR2 (germline): MNHNS, SASEGT. V gave up 1 base and J gave up 11 bases; unmatched junction bases: 7. CDR3 loop: CASSEVPGQGWAFF. The CDR3 nucleotides are TGTGCCAGCAGTGAAGTCCCGGGACAGGGGTGGGCTTTCTTT.

V gene TRBV6-4 combines with J gene TRBJ1-1; no firm D call. This CDR3 comprises 13 residues. The germline V and J ends were trimmed by 4 bases and 1 base, with 7 bases remaining between them. From germline, CDR1 is MRHNA and CDR2 SNTAGT. The CDR3 loop is CASSVHGNTEAFF. CDR3 nucleotide sequence: TGTGCCAGCAGTGTCCACGGGAACACTGAAGCTTTCTTT.

This chain uses TRBV5-4 with TRBJ1-1, with D hard to call. Per the germline V gene, CDR1 is SGHNT and CDR2 is YYREEE (reference sequence). With 5 bases removed from V and 3 bases from J, the gap between germline ends came to 8 bases. This CDR3 spans 12 amino acids. CDR3 sequence: CASSLLDTEAFF. The CDR3 bases are TGTGCCAGCAGTCTTCTTGACACTGAAGCTTTCTTT.

This clone came up a few times. CDR3 in DNA: TGTGCCAGCAGCGCGACTAGCGGCTCCTACAATGAGCAGTTCTTC. Amino acids: CASSATSGSYNEQFF. The genes are TRBV9 and TRBJ2-1; 9 bases align to TRBD2. Germline lookup yields CDR1 SGDLS and CDR2 YYNGEE. The trim removed 3 bases at V and 0 bases at J, leaving 1 base unmatched. The length of the CDR3 is 15 residues.

The genes are TRBV13 and TRBJ2-3; D is possibly TRBD2 (6 bases). CDR3 length equals 15 residues. Germline CDR1 reads PRHDT; CDR2 reads FYEKMQ (reference sequence). The V end lost 5 bases, the J end lost 5 bases, and 17 bases lay between the germline ends. This chain's CDR3 is CASSPSSPGVDTQYF. The CDR3, as DNA: TGTGCCAGCAGCCCTTCGAGCCCGGGGGTAGATACGCAGTATTTT.

This chain connects TRBV15 to TRBJ1-3; D gene ambiguous. V lost 0 bases and J lost 0, with 6 bases in between. CDR3 length equals 15 residues. CDR1 is LNHNV and CDR2 is YYDKDF in the germline V gene (reference sequence). The CDR3 sequence is CATSRDGGSGNTIYF. The CDR3 bases are TGTGCCACCAGCAGAGATGGAGGCTCTGGAAACACCATATATTTT.

The chain carries TRBV19 and TRBJ2-7; 11 nucleotides line up with TRBD1. The CDR3 sequence is 16 residues long. The germline V gene has CDR1 LNHDA and CDR2 SQIVND (reference sequence). With 4 bases clipped from V and 4 bases from J, the junction kept 9 bases outside the gene matches. The CDR3 is CASSRTGGVPIYEQYF. The CDR3 DNA sequence: TGTGCCAGTAGTAGGACAGGGGGCGTTCCTATTTACGAGCAGTACTTC.

V usage is TRBV12-3 or TRBV12-4 and J usage is TRBJ1-6; D remains ambiguous. The CDR3 has 13 residues. The V end was cut by 0 bases, the J end by 7 bases, with 4 bases between. CDR3 region: CASSLALNSPLHF. The CDR3 DNA reads as TGTGCCAGCAGTTTAGCCCTCAATTCACCCCTCCACTTT.

The chain couples TRBV2 to TRBJ1-1; TRBD1 is a possible D gene (5 bases). Looked up from germline, CDR1 is SNHLY and CDR2 is FYNNEI. V was shortened by 6 bases and J by 5 bases, with 13 bases between the two germline ends. The CDR3 runs to 13 residues. The CDR3 loop is CASRRTIGTEAFF. The CDR3 DNA sequence: TGTGCCAGCAGGCGGACAATAGGAACTGAAGCTTTCTTT.

To note about this clone: The junction shows a germline mismatch at one end, possibly a read error. Additional DNA sequences in this sample encode the identical CDR3. The V and J genes are TRBV5-5 and TRBJ2-7, with D perhaps matching TRBD2 (5 bases). Germline CDR1 is SGHKS and CDR2 is YYEKEE (reference sequence). The CDR3 length is 13 residues. The CDR3 nucleotides read TGTGCCAGCAGCTTGGCTGTAGACTACGAGCAGTACTTT. This translates into CASSLAVDYEQYF.

The chain links TRBV12-3 or TRBV12-4 to TRBJ1-1; D is ambiguous. The CDR3 has 13 amino acids. Deletions cut 2 bases from V and 0 bases from J, with 4 bases between. The CDR3 protein is CASSLQMNTEAFF. The CDR3 coding sequence is TGTGCCAGCAGTTTACAAATGAACACTGAAGCTTTCTTT.

The chain uses TRBV7-3 and TRBJ2-1; D perhaps matches TRBD2 (6 bases). Trimming shortened V by 4 bases and J by 2 bases, and 9 bases separated the two germline ends. In germline, CDR1 is SGHTA, CDR2 FQGTGA. The CDR3 is 14 amino acids. CDR3 nucleotides: TGTGCCAGCAGCTCCCCGGGGGCCTACAATGAGCAGTTCTTC. It specifies CASSSPGAYNEQFF.